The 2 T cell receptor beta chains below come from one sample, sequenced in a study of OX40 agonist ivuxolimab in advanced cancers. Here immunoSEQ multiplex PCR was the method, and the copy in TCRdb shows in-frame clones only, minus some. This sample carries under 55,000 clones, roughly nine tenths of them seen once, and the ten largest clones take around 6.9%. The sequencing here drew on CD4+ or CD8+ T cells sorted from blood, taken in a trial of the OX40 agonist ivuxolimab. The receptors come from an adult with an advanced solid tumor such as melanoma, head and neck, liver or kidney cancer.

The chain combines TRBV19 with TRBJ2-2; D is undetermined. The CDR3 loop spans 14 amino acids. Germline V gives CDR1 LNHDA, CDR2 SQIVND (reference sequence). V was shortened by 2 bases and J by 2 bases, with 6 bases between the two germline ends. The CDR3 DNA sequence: TGTGCCAGTAGTATACAAGTTAACACCGGGGAGCTGTTTTTT. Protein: CASSIQVNTGELFF.

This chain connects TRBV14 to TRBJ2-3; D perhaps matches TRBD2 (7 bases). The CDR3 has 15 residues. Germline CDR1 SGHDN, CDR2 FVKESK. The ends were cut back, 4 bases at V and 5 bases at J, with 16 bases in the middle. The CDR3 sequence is CASSPLGGAVDTQYF. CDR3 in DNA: TGTGCCAGCAGCCCCTTAGGGGGGGCTGTAGATACGCAGTATTTT.